These T cell receptor beta chains were read from a single sample in a study of neurological immune-mediated disorders. A single record per CDR3 protein comes from TCRdb applying MiXCR to the 5' RACE reads. The sample contains tens of thousands of distinct CDR3 sequences, around 9.9% of which appear only once. The specimen sequenced was PBMCs. These TCRs come from a man in his fifties in good health. CDR3s include the opening cysteine and the closing phenylalanine or tryptophan. The D gene is left open where the match is weak. For some rows the clone size is stated as once, few or many, or as a class when expanded; others skip it.

cdr3_length,v_call,clone_size,d_call,j_call,cdr3_aa,cdr3_nt
14,TRBV28,many,TRBD1,TRBJ2-1,CASSLSQGAGEQFF,TGTGCCAGCAGTTTAAGCCAGGGGGCAGGTGAGCAGTTCTTC
13,TRBV6-2/TRBV6-3,many,NA,TRBJ2-7,CASSFSQGYEQYF,TGTGCCAGCAGTTTTTCGCAGGGCTACGAGCAGTACTTC
13,TRBV10-2,many,TRBD1,TRBJ2-7,CASSGDRSYEQYF,TGCGCCAGCAGTGGGGACAGAAGCTACGAGCAGTACTTC
16,TRBV15,many,NA,TRBJ2-3,CATSARGAPSTDTQYF,TGTGCCACCAGCGCCCGGGGGGCTCCCAGCACAGATACGCAGTATTTT
15,TRBV2,many,TRBD1,TRBJ1-5,CASSQGAGGSQPQHF,TGTGCCAGCAGCCAAGGGGCAGGGGGTAGTCAGCCCCAGCATTTT
13,TRBV7-6,many,NA,TRBJ2-3,CASSLLVTDTQYF,TGTGCCAGCAGCTTACTGGTCACAGATACGCAGTATTTT
12,TRBV29-1,many,TRBD1,TRBJ1-2,CSVGDSGYGYTF,TGCAGCGTAGGGGACAGCGGTTATGGCTACACCTTC
14,TRBV5-6,many,NA,TRBJ2-2,CASSLARLTGELFF,TGTGCCAGCAGCTTGGCTAGGCTCACCGGGGAGCTGTTTTTT
14,TRBV20-1,many,NA,TRBJ2-2,CSASGTENTGELFF,TGCAGTGCCTCCGGCACAGAGAACACCGGGGAGCTGTTTTTT
16,TRBV28,many,NA,TRBJ2-7,CASNQPGTRSSYEQYF,TGTGCCAGCAACCAACCCGGGACCCGGAGCTCCTACGAGCAGTACTTC
14,TRBV5-1,many,NA,TRBJ1-1,CASCRDTSNTEAFF,TGCGCCAGCTGCCGGGACACCTCGAACACTGAAGCTTTCTTT
15,TRBV5-1,many,NA,TRBJ2-1,CASSSLVFAGNEQFF,TGCGCCAGCAGCTCACTAGTTTTTGCGGGCAATGAGCAGTTCTTC
14,TRBV28,many,NA,TRBJ1-6,CASRQSSYNSPLHF,TGTGCCAGCAGACAGAGCTCCTATAATTCACCCCTCCACTTT
12,TRBV5-1,many,NA,TRBJ1-1,CASVGSNTEAFF,TGCGCCAGCGTGGGCAGTAACACTGAAGCTTTCTTT
15,TRBV28,many,NA,TRBJ1-1,CASSQTSGMNTEAFF,TGTGCCAGCAGTCAAACATCAGGGATGAACACTGAAGCTTTCTTT
14,TRBV5-1,many,NA,TRBJ1-5,CASSLEGGDQPQHF,TGCGCCAGCAGCTTGGAGGGGGGGGATCAGCCCCAGCATTTT
13,TRBV3-1,many,NA,TRBJ1-2,CASSQGNRIGYTF,TGTGCCAGCAGCCAAGGGAACAGAATCGGCTACACCTTC
15,TRBV7-8,many,NA,TRBJ2-3,CASSTFGFGRDTQYF,TGTGCCAGCAGCACCTTCGGATTTGGTCGAGATACGCAGTATTTT
15,TRBV10-3,many,TRBD1,TRBJ2-3,CAISGGQGETDTQYF,TGTGCCATCAGTGGTGGGCAGGGGGAAACGGATACGCAGTATTTT
14,TRBV7-9,many,TRBD1,TRBJ2-7,CASSSRDRGLKQYF,TGTGCCAGCAGCTCCCGGGACAGGGGGCTCAAGCAGTACTTC
16,TRBV4-3,many,NA,TRBJ2-7,CASSQEEGRALFQQYF,TGCGCCAGCAGCCAAGAGGAAGGCAGGGCCTTATTTCAGCAGTACTTC
15,TRBV9,few,NA,TRBJ1-1,CASSADGWVNTEAFF,TGTGCCAGCAGCGCGGACGGATGGGTGAACACTGAAGCTTTCTTT
13,TRBV12-3/TRBV12-4,many,NA,TRBJ1-1,CASSLALHYQAFF,TGTGCCAGCAGTTTAGCCCTTCATTATCAAGCTTTCTTT
14,TRBV6-2/TRBV6-3,NA,NA,TRBJ2-7,CASSYEVGHYEQYF,TGTGCCAGCAGTTACGAGGTGGGGCATTACGAGCAGTACTTC
15,TRBV4-1,many,NA,TRBJ2-7,CASSHPWKGSYEQYF,TGCGCCAGCAGCCACCCCTGGAAGGGCAGCTACGAGCAGTACTTC
15,TRBV20-1,many,NA,TRBJ1-3,CSARVGGAEGNTIYF,TGCAGTGCTAGAGTTGGGGGCGCCGAAGGAAACACCATATATTTT
15,TRBV4-3,many,NA,TRBJ2-2,CASSQAGRSAGELFF,TGCGCCAGCAGCCAAGCCGGGAGAAGCGCCGGGGAGCTGTTTTTT
14,TRBV6-5,many,TRBD1,TRBJ2-2,CASSLWDSRWELFF,TGTGCCAGCAGTTTATGGGACAGCAGATGGGAGCTGTTTTTT
13,TRBV6-5,many,NA,TRBJ1-1,CASSYEGYTEAFF,TGTGCCAGCAGTTATGAAGGGTATACTGAAGCTTTCTTT
12,TRBV10-2,large,NA,TRBJ1-2,CASSEWNYGYTF,TGCGCCAGCAGTGAGTGGAACTATGGCTACACCTTC
16,TRBV28,many,NA,TRBJ2-6,CASSPARDSGANVLTF,TGTGCCAGCAGTCCCGCGCGGGACTCTGGGGCCAACGTCCTGACTTTC
14,TRBV5-1,many,NA,TRBJ2-7,CASSPGRTSYEQYF,TGCGCCAGCAGCCCCGGACGGACCTCCTACGAGCAGTACTTC
13,TRBV5-1,many,TRBD1,TRBJ2-1,CASSLDRGNEQFF,TGCGCCAGCAGCTTAGACAGGGGCAATGAGCAGTTCTTC
12,TRBV20-1,many,TRBD1,TRBJ1-6,CSARDRGGPLHF,TGCAGTGCTAGGGACAGGGGTGGACCCCTCCACTTT
16,TRBV7-2,many,TRBD2,TRBJ2-3,CASSATSGESTDTQYF,TGTGCCAGCAGCGCCACTAGCGGGGAGAGCACAGATACGCAGTATTTT
14,TRBV3-1,many,NA,TRBJ2-3,CASSQGQGTDTQYF,TGTGCCAGCAGCCAAGGACAGGGCACAGATACGCAGTATTTT
15,TRBV6-6,many,TRBD1,TRBJ2-7,CASREVGDRAYEQYF,TGTGCCAGCAGGGAGGTCGGGGACAGAGCCTACGAGCAGTACTTC
16,TRBV18,many,TRBD1,TRBJ1-5,CASSRDSGNSNQPQHF,TGTGCCAGCTCACGGGACAGCGGAAATAGCAATCAGCCCCAGCATTTT
13,TRBV19,NA,TRBD2,TRBJ2-1,CASSRVAGSEQFF,TGTGCCAGTAGTAGGGTAGCGGGGTCCGAGCAGTTCTTC
14,TRBV5-1,many,TRBD2,TRBJ2-5,CASSPGLAGETQYF,TGCGCCAGCAGCCCGGGACTAGCCGGAGAGACCCAGTACTTC
13,TRBV7-6,many,NA,TRBJ1-1,CASSLQENTEAFF,TGTGCCAGCAGCTTACAGGAGAACACTGAAGCTTTCTTT
15,TRBV29-1,few,NA,TRBJ2-2,CSVGRGAANTGELFF,TGCAGCGTTGGCAGGGGGGCAGCGAACACCGGGGAGCTGTTTTTT
14,TRBV5-1,many,NA,TRBJ1-5,CASSRLGGQQPQHF,TGCGCCAGCAGCCGGCTCGGGGGCCAACAGCCCCAGCATTTT
14,TRBV12-3/TRBV12-4,NA,TRBD1,TRBJ1-6,CASSLGQGCSPLHF,TGTGCCAGCAGTTTGGGACAGGGCTGTTCTCCCCTCCACTTT
14,TRBV12-5,many,TRBD2,TRBJ2-3,CASSPSGRGNTQYF,TGTGCCAGTAGCCCCAGCGGGAGGGGAAATACGCAGTATTTT
13,TRBV15,many,NA,TRBJ2-5,CATSRDPGETQYF,TGTGCCACCAGCAGAGATCCGGGAGAGACCCAGTACTTC
14,TRBV6-5,many,NA,TRBJ1-1,CASRVGAANTEAFF,TGTGCCAGCAGGGTAGGGGCGGCGAACACTGAAGCTTTCTTT
13,TRBV10-3,many,NA,TRBJ2-2,CAISETDTGELFF,TGTGCCATCAGTGAAACAGACACCGGGGAGCTGTTTTTT
13,TRBV5-1,many,NA,TRBJ1-2,CASSTGTAYGYTF,TGCGCCAGCAGCACCGGGACGGCCTATGGCTACACCTTC